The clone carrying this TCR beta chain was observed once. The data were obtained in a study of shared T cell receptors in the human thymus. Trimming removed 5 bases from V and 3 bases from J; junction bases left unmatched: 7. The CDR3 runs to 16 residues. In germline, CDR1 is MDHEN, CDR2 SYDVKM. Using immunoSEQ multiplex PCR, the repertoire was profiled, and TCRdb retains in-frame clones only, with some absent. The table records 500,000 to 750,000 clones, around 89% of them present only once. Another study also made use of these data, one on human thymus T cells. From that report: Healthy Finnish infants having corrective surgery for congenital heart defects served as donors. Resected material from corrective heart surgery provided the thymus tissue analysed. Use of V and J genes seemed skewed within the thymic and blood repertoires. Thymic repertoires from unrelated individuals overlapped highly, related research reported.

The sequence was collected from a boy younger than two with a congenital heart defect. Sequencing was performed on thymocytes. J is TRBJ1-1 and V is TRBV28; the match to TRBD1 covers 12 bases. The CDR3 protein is CASSRGTGGRDTEAFF. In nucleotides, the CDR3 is TGTGCCAGCAGTAGGGGGACAGGGGGCAGGGACACTGAAGCTTTCTTT.